The TCR beta chain under discussion was sequenced for a study of glioma-infiltrating T cells. Study-wide findings and caveats: CDR3 overlap between tissue and blood was very small. Tissue-blood divergence was below expectation in non-neoplastic patients, above in gliomas.

Deletions cut 4 bases from V and 9 bases from J, with 9 bases between. Germline V gene sequence: CDR1 SNHLY, CDR2 FYNNEI. The CDR3 is 11 amino acids. The iRepertoire nested amplicon-rescue multiplex PCR amplified TCR alpha and beta CDR3s from RNA. For one-step reverse transcription and amplification, 100-400 ng of tissue mRNA or PBMC total RNA was used. Each CDR3 protein gets one entry after TCRdb re-called the multiplex PCR reads with MiXCR. The repertoire has 90,000 or so distinct CDR3 sequences, roughly 40% of them found once; the top ten carry approximately 38%. With regard to this clonotype: Antigen specificity is unknown.

Sequenced input: glioma tissue, nonneoplastic brain tissue, or PBMCs (not recorded which). The source of this sequence is a human donor with low-grade glioma or glioblastoma, undergoing nonglioma brain surgery, or in good health (not recorded which). The V call is TRBV2, the J call TRBJ1-2; possible D gene TRBD1, 5 bases. CDR3 residues: CASSARARYTF. The DNA for the CDR3 is TGTGCCAGCAGTGCCAGGGCTCGCTACACCTTC.